This TCR beta chain was sequenced in a study of PD-L1 blockade in urothelial cancer. Study-wide points: Tumor-associated TCR clones expanded more in blood at 3 weeks in patients with durable benefit.

CDR3 length equals 15 residues. Described time point: pretreatment peripheral blood. As concerns this clone: Its antigen is undetermined.

The assay was immunoSEQ multiplex PCR, and TCRdb's table has in-frame clones only and misses some. The profile shows tens of thousands of clones, approximately 80% of them singletons. The chain uses TRBV21-1 and TRBJ2-5; the table's D call of TRBD1 was not tested on the DNA. TRBV21-1 corresponds to a pseudogene. This specimen was PBMCs, taken around atezolizumab (anti-PD-L1) treatment. The receptor was isolated from a man of 80 years or more with urothelial cancer. The CDR3 reads CASSKAGRGDRAQYF. CDR3 in DNA: TGTGCCAGCAGCAAAGCGGGCAGGGGGGATCGGGCCCAGTACTTC.